This entry is about one T cell receptor beta chain. Its target is not known. These data belong to a study of regulatory T cells in long-lasting Graves disease. Regarding the study as a whole: Persistent cases of Graves' showed reduced TCR diversity relative to newly diagnosed patients.

Researchers made TCR beta libraries by using iRepertoire HTBI primers and running Arm-PCR on CDR3 regions. TCRdb analysed the multiplex PCR reads with MiXCR anew, one entry per CDR3 protein. Here the sample spans under 450,000 distinct CDR3 sequences, 23% being singletons. Germline CDR1 and CDR2: DFQATT and SNEGSKA (reference sequence). The CDR3 runs to 13 residues. Trimming shortened V by 5 bases and J by 4 bases, and 13 bases separated the two germline ends. Time point specified: persistent/refractory GD, antithyroid drugs over 5 years with positive TRAb. PBMCs provided the RNA from which the TCR library was made.

The sequences come from peripheral blood mononuclear cells (PBMCs), collected when the disease was refractory, from a patient treated with antithyroid drugs. This TCR was recovered from a female donor with Graves disease. The chain combines TRBV20-1 with TRBJ2-3, with D unresolved. The CDR3 here is CSALSLGSDTQYF. The CDR3 nucleotides are TGCAGTGCTCTATCTCTGGGGTCAGATACGCAGTATTTT.